This T cell receptor beta chain appears in the sequencing data of a study of T cells in Graves' hyperthyroidism and ophthalmopathy. Whole-study context: Peripheral blood was taken when the disease was first diagnosed, before any treatment began. Study conclusions and caveats: By a 13 V-J model, ophthalmopathy was set apart from stable hyperthyroidism.

Used for diagnoses were clinical symptoms, serum thyroxine and TRAb, thyroid ultrasound and orbital computed tomography. The PBMCs had their origin in approximately 10 ml of fresh peripheral blood. This clonotype was recorded at least ten times. Antigen specificity is unknown. Per the germline V gene, CDR1 is SGHTA and CDR2 is FQGNSA. The CDR3 runs 14 residues. The V gene lost 5 bases and the J gene lost 4 bases, with 14 bases spanning the gap. RNA transcripts gave rise to amplified TCR beta CDR3 regions. First-round RT-PCR with HTBI primers amplified the TCR CDR3 region. TCRdb processed the multiplex PCR reads anew with MiXCR; each CDR3 protein has one entry. Here the sample spans around 690,000 distinct CDR3 sequences, 17% being singletons.

This chain connects TRBV7-2 to TRBJ2-5, with D possibly being TRBD1 (6 bases). This sequence was found in a man aged 45-65 years with Graves' hyperthyroidism. The sequenced material came from blood. The CDR3 bases are TGTGCCAGCAGCCCAAAGTGGGGGCTAGAGACCCAGTACTTC. This encodes CASSPKWGLETQYF.